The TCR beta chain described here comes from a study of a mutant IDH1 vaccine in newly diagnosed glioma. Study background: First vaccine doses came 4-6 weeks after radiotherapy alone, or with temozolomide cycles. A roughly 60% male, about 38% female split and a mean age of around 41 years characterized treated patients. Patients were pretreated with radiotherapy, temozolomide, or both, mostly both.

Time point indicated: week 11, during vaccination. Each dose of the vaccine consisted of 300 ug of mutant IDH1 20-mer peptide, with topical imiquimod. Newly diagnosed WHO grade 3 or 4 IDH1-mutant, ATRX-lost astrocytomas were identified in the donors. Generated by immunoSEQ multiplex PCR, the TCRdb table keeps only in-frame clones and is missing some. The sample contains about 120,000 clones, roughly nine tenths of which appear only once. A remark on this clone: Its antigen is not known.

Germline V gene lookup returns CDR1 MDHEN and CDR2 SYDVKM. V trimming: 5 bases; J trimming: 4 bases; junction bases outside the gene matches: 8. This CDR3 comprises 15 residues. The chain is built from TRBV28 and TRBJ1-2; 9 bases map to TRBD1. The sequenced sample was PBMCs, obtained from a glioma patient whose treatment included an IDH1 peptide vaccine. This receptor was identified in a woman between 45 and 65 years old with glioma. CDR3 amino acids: CASSGRQGVSYGYTF. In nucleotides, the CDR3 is TGTGCCAGCAGTGGCAGACAGGGGGTAAGCTATGGCTACACCTTC.